Following are 17 T cell receptor beta chains from one sample sequenced in a study of T cell responses to AZD1222 COVID-19 vaccine. TCRdb's table, derived via immunoSEQ multiplex PCR, lists solely in-frame clones and lacks some. The sample holds fewer than 150,000 clones, 93% seen once. This specimen consisted of peripheral blood, obtained 28 days after the second AZD1222 dose. These receptors came from an adult who received the AZD1222 COVID-19 vaccine.

This chain uses TRBV18 with TRBJ1-1; D is unresolved. V was clipped by 1 base and J by 1 base, with 13 bases between them. This CDR3 is built from 16 residues. CDR1 is KGHSH, CDR2 LQKENI, per germline. CDR3 region: CASSPLGSEGNTEAFF. CDR3 coding DNA: TGTGCCAGCTCACCACTGGGGTCAGAGGGGAACACTGAAGCTTTCTTT.

The chain couples TRBV3-1 (or the pseudogene TRBV3-2) to TRBJ2-4; no reliable D call. CDR3 length equals 17 residues. V lost 5 bases to trimming and J lost 4 bases, with 21 bases between them. Germline lookup yields CDR1 LGHDT and CDR2 YNNKEL (reference sequence). Here the CDR3 DNA reads TGTGCCAGCAGCATAAGCCATCCTTTGCAAAGAAAAAACATTCAGTACTTC. Its translation is CASSISHPLQRKNIQYF.

The chain carries TRBV6-6 and TRBJ2-7; D is possibly TRBD2 (6 bases). CDR3 length: 11 amino acids. Germline assignment: CDR1 MNHNY and CDR2 SVGAGI (reference sequence). V lost 5 bases to trimming and J lost 7 bases, with 9 bases between them. The CDR3 sequence is CASSRAGEQYF. The CDR3 DNA follows: TGTGCCAGCAGTAGGGCGGGGGAGCAGTACTTC.

In its sample, this clone was seen once. V gene TRBV3-1 (or the pseudogene TRBV3-2) combines with J gene TRBJ1-4, with unresolved D. The V gene lost 2 bases and the J gene lost 8 bases, with 15 bases spanning the gap. CDR3 size: 15 residues. Germline CDR1 LGHDT, CDR2 YNNKEL (reference sequence). The CDR3 reads CASSQSPGVGEKLFF. DNA of the CDR3: TGTGCCAGCAGCCAATCCCCCGGGGTGGGGGAAAAACTGTTTTTT.

The chain combines TRBV6-2 or TRBV6-3 with TRBJ1-2; 10 bases are shared with TRBD1. Germline V gene data show CDR1 as MNHEY and CDR2 as SVGEGT. The CDR3 spans 18 residues. V was pared by 0 bases and J by 1 base, with 8 bases of the junction left unmatched. The CDR3 DNA reads as TGTGCCAGCAGTTACTCCTCGTCCCGGGACAGGGGTAACTATGGCTACACCTTC. This translates into CASSYSSSRDRGNYGYTF.

V usage is TRBV13 and J usage is TRBJ1-2; 11 bases line up with TRBD1. Unmatched junction bases numbered 5, after V lost 3 bases and J lost 8 bases. Germline V gene sequence: CDR1 PRHDT, CDR2 FYEKMQ (reference sequence). The CDR3 spans 14 residues. In nucleotides, the CDR3 is TGTGCCAGCAGCTTCGGACAGGGGGCGGACGGCTACACCTTC. Residues: CASSFGQGADGYTF.

The rearrangement uses TRBV5-1 and TRBJ1-3, with 10 positions matching TRBD1. Germline CDR1 is SGHRS and CDR2 is YFSETQ. CDR3 size: 15 residues. V shed 4 bases, J shed 2 bases, and the junction held 3 bases outside the gene matches. CDR3 nucleotide sequence: TGCGCCAGCAGCCAAGGGACAGGGGCTGGAAACACCATATATTTT. Its translation is CASSQGTGAGNTIYF.

The V and J genes are TRBV5-4 and TRBJ1-4, with 7 bases identical to TRBD1. CDR1 SGHNT and CDR2 YYREEE come from the germline V gene (reference sequence). The CDR3 consists of 12 residues. V lost 3 bases to trimming and J lost 8 bases; unmatched junction nucleotides: 1. Written as DNA, the CDR3 is TGTGCCAGCAGCTCGACAGGGGAAAAACTGTTTTTT. It encodes CASSSTGEKLFF.

The count of this clone is one. The gene calls are TRBV9 and TRBJ2-3; D is ambiguous. Looked up from germline, CDR1 is SGDLS and CDR2 is YYNGEE. This CDR3 comprises 14 residues. V was trimmed by 3 bases and J by 2 bases, leaving 10 bases between them. CDR3 region: CASSARVITDTQYF. The CDR3 DNA reads as TGTGCCAGCAGCGCTAGGGTCATCACAGATACGCAGTATTTT.

V and J are TRBV6-5 and TRBJ1-1, with 9 bases matching TRBD1. Trimming cost V 6 bases and J 4 bases; bases outside gene matches: 6. The CDR3 covers 14 residues. Looked up from germline, CDR1 is MNHEY and CDR2 is SVGAGI. This CDR3 reads CASRGQGGITEAFF. In DNA form, the CDR3 reads TGTGCCAGCAGGGGACAGGGAGGGATCACTGAAGCTTTCTTT.

The rearrangement links TRBV5-5 to TRBJ1-1, with a possible D match to TRBD1 (5 bases). V was pared by 1 base and J by 1 base, with 5 bases between. CDR3 length equals 13 residues. The germline V gene encodes CDR1 SGHKS and CDR2 YYEKEE (reference sequence). The CDR3 loop is CASSLQGNTEAFF. CDR3 nucleotides: TGTGCCAGCAGCTTGCAGGGGAACACTGAAGCTTTCTTT.

The chain couples TRBV2 to TRBJ2-5; 12 nucleotides match TRBD2. Unmatched junction bases numbered 5, after V lost 4 bases and J lost 5 bases. The CDR3 runs 15 residues. Germline V gene sequence: CDR1 SNHLY, CDR2 FYNNEI. The CDR3 DNA sequence: TGTGCCAGCAGTGGGCAAGGGACTAGCGGGGAGACCCAGTACTTC. The encoded protein is CASSGQGTSGETQYF.

This sequence joins TRBV18 and TRBJ1-4, with 11 bases matching TRBD1. CDR3 size: 15 residues. V trimming: 5 bases; J trimming: 7 bases; junction bases outside the gene matches: 6. Germline V gene lookup returns CDR1 KGHSH and CDR2 LQKENI. CDR3 DNA: TGTGCCAGCTCAAGCGGACAGGGGGCTGGTGAAAAACTGTTTTTT. It translates to CASSSGQGAGEKLFF.

In its sample, this clone was seen a few times. V usage is TRBV4-3 and J usage is TRBJ2-2, with TRBD1 matching 9 bases. The CDR3 loop spans 15 amino acids. The ends lost 2 bases at V and 4 bases at J; junction bases unmatched: 2. Per germline, CDR1 LGHNA and CDR2 YSLEER. CDR3 sequence: CASSQNRGPTGELFF. CDR3 DNA: TGCGCCAGCAGCCAAAACAGGGGGCCCACCGGGGAGCTGTTTTTT.

This clone was recorded only once. Here the CDR3 DNA reads TGTGCCAGCAGCCGTATGACCGGGGGTGGGAGGTACTTC. Its protein product is CASSRMTGGGRYF. The V call is TRBV5-6, the J call TRBJ2-7; the D gene is possibly TRBD2 (6 bases). There are 13 residues in the CDR3. With 4 bases removed from V and 12 bases from J, the gap between germline ends came to 20 bases. CDR1 and CDR2 from the germline V gene are SGHDT and YYEEEE.

V is TRBV27 and J is TRBJ1-2; unclear D gene. V dropped 2 bases and J dropped 5 bases, with 9 bases sitting between them. Germline V gives CDR1 MNHEY, CDR2 SMNVEV (reference sequence). The CDR3 extends over 13 amino acids. CDR3 DNA: TGTGCCAGCAGTTTAGGGAGTGGGTATGGCTACACCTTC. This translates into CASSLGSGYGYTF.

The V and J genes are TRBV27 and TRBJ2-2; D is possibly TRBD1 (5 bases). Trimming removed 3 bases from V and 4 bases from J, with 9 bases in between. From germline, CDR1 is MNHEY and CDR2 SMNVEV (reference sequence). This CDR3 has 14 amino acids. The CDR3 DNA is TGTGCCAGCAGTTTCTGGACAACCACCGGGGAGCTGTTTTTT. Protein product: CASSFWTTTGELFF.